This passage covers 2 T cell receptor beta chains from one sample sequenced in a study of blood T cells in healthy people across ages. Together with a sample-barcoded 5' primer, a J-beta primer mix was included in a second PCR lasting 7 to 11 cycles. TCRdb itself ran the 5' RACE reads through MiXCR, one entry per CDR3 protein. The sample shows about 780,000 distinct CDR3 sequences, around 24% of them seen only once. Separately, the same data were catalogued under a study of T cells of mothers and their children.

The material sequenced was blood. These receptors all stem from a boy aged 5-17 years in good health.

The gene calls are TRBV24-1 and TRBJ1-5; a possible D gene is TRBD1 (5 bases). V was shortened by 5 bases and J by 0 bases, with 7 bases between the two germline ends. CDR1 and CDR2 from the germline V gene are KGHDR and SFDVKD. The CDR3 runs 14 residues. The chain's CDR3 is CATSGTPSNQPQHF. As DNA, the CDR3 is TGTGCCACCAGTGGGACACCTAGCAATCAGCCCCAGCATTTT.

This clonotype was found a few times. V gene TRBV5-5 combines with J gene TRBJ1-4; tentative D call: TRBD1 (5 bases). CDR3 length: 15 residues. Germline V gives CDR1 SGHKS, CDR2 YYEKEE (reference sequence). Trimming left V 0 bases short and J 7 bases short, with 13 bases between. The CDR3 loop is CASSLGQGHLEKLFF. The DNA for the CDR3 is TGTGCCAGCAGCTTGGGTCAGGGCCACCTTGAAAAACTGTTTTTT.